This T cell receptor (beta chain) was observed in a study of CXCR3-negative and CXCR3-positive naive CD8 T cells (dated by TCRdb to the late 2010s). Some background on the complete study: In total, about 135 million TRB reads were obtained, corresponding to roughly 1.5 +/- 0.3 million reads per library. Diversity and physicochemical repertoire analyses covered about a dozen donors pooled from two independent experiments. Naive subsets from about five donors and memory cells from 3 donors were included in the TRBV-TRBJ cluster analysis.

Paper-wide results and their limitations: TRB CDR3s from CXCR3-positive naive cells showed higher hydrophobicity (lower Kidera factor 4), lower energy, and higher strength and volume indices than CXCR3-negative naive cells. Because surface CD5, which is linked to self-reactivity in mice, was comparable between the naive subsets, TCR interaction strength was also inferred from TRB CDR3 physicochemical properties. Comparably high repertoire diversity was found in both naive subsets, whereas much lower repertoire diversity was found in memory CD8+ T cells. Freshly isolated PBMCs were used for most assays because CXCR3 expression partially decreased after cryopreservation. Similar TRBV-TRBJ usage was shown by naive CXCR3-negative and CXCR3-positive cells from the same donor, whereas distinct patterns were shown by memory cells.

Each CD8+ T cell subset was flow-sorted in triplicate, with approximately 300,000 cells per subset placed directly into RLT lysis buffer. To exclude memory contaminants, naive CD8+ T cells were stringently defined as CD45RO-CCR7+CD27+CD95-. Using standard density gradient centrifugation, peripheral blood mononuclear cells were isolated from buffy coats. Naive CXCR3-negative and CXCR3-positive CD8+ T cells were flow-sorted on a FACSAria III. Total RNA was extracted from sorted cells with an RNeasy Mini Kit. Instrument on record: NextSeq 550. The Human TCR Profiling Kit (MiLaboratory) was used to prepare UMI-labeled 5' RACE TRB cDNA libraries. cDNA synthesis used the entire amount of extracted RNA, and PCR amplification then used the entire amount of cDNA produced. Libraries were prepared in parallel with an identical number of PCR cycles. On the authors' methods: About 57,000 +/- 9,900 unique UMI-labeled TRB cDNA molecules per library were extracted with MIGEC and MiXCR, with at least two reads per UMI required. On average, each library contained about 40,000 +/- 10,000 functional in-frame TRB CDR3 nucleotide clonotypes without stop codons. Diversity metrics, including normalized Shannon-Wiener and Chao1, were computed in VDJtools after downsampling to 5000 UMI-labeled TRB molecules per sample. Clonotype-size-weighted physicochemical properties of the central five CDR3 residues (interaction energy, strength, volume and Kidera factor 4) were computed in VDJtools. The reads were reprocessed in TCRdb, with one entry per CDR3 protein sequence and no accompanying DNA. Clone size and V and J calls follow TCRdb, not the original study. The sample's clone listing holds approximately 88,000 distinct CDR3 sequences. Of the sample, approximately 1.5% is held by the ten largest clones.

Measured from the cysteine to the phenylalanine, the CDR3 is 15 residues long. The DNA is not on file. As encoded in the germline V gene, CDR1 is SGHAT while CDR2 is FQNNGV. Worth noting for this clonotype: Its binding antigen is unknown.

Source material: naive CXCR3- CD8+ T cells from blood. The intended sense of this specimen's cell subset or site label: CD45RO-CCR7+CD27+CD95- naive CD8+ T cells lacking CXCR3 (TNR3-). The sequence derives from a human donor in good health. Some clones in this sample may be carry-over from other donors' samples. The sequence joins TRBV11-2 to TRBJ2-7; TCRdb lists TRBD1, though no DNA is available to test this call. This receptor has the CDR3 CASSPPQGEVGEQYF. Reference TRBV11-2 and TRBJ2-7 proteins supply the regions before and after the CDR3; the full variable domain is: EAGVAQSPRYKIIEKRQSVAFWCNPISGHATLYWYQQILGQGPKLLIQFQNNGVVDDSQLPKDRFSAERLKGVDSTLKIQPAKLEDSAVYLCASSPPQGEVGEQYFGPGTRLTVT.